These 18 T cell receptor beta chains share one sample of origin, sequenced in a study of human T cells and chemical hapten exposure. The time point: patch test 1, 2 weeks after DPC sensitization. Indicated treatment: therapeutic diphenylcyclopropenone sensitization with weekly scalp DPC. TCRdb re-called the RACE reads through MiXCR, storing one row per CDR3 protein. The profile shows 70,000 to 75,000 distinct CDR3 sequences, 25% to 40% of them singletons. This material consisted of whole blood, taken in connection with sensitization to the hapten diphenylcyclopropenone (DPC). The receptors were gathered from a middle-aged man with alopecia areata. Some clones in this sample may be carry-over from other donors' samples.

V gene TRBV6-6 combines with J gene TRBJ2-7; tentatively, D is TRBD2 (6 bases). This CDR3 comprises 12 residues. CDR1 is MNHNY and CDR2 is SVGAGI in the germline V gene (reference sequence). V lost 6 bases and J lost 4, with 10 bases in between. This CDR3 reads CASRHGGYEQYF. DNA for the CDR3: TGTGCCAGCAGACACGGGGGTTACGAGCAGTACTTC.

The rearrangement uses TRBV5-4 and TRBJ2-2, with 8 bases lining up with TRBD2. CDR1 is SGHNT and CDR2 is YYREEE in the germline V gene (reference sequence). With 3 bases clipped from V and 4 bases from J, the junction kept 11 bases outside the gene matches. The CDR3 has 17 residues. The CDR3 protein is CASSSRGAGVITGELFF. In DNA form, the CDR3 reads TGTGCCAGCAGCTCCAGAGGAGCGGGAGTGATCACCGGGGAGCTGTTTTTT.

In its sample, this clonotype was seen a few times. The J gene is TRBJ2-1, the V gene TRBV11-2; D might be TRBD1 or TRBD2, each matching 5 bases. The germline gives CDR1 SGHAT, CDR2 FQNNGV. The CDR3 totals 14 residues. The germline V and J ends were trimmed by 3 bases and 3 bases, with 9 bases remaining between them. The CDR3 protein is CASSLRDGYNEQFF. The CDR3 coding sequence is TGTGCCAGCAGCTTGAGGGACGGCTACAATGAGCAGTTCTTC.

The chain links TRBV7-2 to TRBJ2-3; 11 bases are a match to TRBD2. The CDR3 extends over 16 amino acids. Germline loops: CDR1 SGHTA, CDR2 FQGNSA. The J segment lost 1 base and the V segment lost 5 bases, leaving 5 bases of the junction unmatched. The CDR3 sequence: CASSGPGLAGTDTQYF. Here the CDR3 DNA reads TGTGCCAGCAGCGGCCCGGGACTAGCGGGCACAGATACGCAGTATTTT.

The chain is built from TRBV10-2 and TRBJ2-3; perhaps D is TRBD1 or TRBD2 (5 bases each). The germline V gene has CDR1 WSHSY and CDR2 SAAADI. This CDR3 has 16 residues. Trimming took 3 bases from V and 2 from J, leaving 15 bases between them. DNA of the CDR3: TGCGCCAGCAGTGATTTACCTAGAGGGGCCACAGATACGCAGTATTTT. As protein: CASSDLPRGATDTQYF.

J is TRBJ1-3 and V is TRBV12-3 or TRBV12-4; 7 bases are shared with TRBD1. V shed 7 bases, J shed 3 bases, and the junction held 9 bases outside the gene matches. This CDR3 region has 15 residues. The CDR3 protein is CASNPSGGFGNTIYF. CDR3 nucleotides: TGTGCCAGCAACCCCTCAGGGGGATTTGGAAACACCATATATTTT.

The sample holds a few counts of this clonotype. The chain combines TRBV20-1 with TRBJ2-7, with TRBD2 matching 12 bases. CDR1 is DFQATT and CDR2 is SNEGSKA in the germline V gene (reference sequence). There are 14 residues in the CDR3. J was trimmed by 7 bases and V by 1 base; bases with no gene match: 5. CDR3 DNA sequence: TGCAGTGCTAGAGGACTAGCGGGAGCGGGGGAGCAGTACTTC. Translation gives CSARGLAGAGEQYF.

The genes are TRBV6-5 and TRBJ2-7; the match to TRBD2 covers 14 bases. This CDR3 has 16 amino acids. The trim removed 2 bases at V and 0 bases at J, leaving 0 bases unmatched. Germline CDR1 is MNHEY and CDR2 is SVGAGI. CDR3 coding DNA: TGTGCCAGCAGTTACGGGACTAGCGGGAGCTCCTACGAGCAGTACTTC. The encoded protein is CASSYGTSGSSYEQYF.

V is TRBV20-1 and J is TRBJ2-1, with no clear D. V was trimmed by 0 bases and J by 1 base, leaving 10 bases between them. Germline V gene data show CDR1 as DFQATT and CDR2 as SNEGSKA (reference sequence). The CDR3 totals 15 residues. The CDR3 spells CSARDQRESYNEQFF. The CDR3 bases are TGCAGTGCTAGAGATCAGCGAGAGTCCTACAATGAGCAGTTCTTC.

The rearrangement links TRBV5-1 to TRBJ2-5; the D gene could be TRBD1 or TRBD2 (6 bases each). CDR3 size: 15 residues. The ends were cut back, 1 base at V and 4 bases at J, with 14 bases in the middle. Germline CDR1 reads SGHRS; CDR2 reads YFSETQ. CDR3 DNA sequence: TGCGCCAGCAGCTTGTCACCCGGGGGCGTAGAGACCCAGTACTTC. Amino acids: CASSLSPGGVETQYF.

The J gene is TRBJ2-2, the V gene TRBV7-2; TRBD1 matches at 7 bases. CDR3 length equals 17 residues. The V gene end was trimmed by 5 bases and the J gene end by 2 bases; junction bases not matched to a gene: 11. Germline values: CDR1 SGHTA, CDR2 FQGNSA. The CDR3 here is CASSLYGTAANTGELFF. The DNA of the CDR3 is TGTGCCAGCAGCCTCTACGGGACAGCCGCAAACACCGGGGAGCTGTTTTTT.

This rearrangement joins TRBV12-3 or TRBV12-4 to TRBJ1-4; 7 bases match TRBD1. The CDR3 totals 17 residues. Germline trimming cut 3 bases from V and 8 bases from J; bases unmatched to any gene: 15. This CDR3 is CASSLGPDRDRGEKLFF. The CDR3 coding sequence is TGTGCCAGCAGTTTGGGACCCGACAGGGACCGAGGGGAAAAACTGTTTTTT.

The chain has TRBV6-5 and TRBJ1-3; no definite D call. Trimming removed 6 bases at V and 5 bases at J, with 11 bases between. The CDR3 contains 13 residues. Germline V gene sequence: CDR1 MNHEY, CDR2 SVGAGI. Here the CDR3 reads CASRFNGRNTIYF. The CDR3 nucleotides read TGTGCCAGCAGGTTTAACGGGCGAAACACCATATATTTT.

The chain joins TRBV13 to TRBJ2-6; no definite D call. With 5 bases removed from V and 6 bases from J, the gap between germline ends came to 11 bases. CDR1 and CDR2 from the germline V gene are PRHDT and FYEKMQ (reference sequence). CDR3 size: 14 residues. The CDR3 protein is CASSPLREANVLTF. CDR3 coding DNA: TGTGCCAGCAGCCCGCTTCGCGAGGCCAACGTCCTGACTTTC.

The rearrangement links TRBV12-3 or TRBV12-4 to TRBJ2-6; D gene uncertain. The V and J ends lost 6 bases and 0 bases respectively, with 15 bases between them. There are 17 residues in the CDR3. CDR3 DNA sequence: TGTGCCAGCAGCCTCTTTACGGGCGGCTCTGGGGCCAACGTCCTGACTTTC. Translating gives CASSLFTGGSGANVLTF.

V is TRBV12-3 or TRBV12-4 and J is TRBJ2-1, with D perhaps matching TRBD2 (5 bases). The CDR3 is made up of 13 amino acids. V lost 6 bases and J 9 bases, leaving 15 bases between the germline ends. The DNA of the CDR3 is TGTGCCAGCAGGGACCGGGCCAGCGGTGAGCAGTTCTTC. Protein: CASRDRASGEQFF.

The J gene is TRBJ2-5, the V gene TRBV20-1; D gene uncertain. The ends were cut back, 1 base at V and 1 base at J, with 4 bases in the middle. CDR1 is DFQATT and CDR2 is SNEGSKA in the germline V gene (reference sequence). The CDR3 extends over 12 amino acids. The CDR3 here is CSARAGQETQYF. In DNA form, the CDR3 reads TGCAGTGCTAGAGCGGGCCAAGAGACCCAGTACTTC.

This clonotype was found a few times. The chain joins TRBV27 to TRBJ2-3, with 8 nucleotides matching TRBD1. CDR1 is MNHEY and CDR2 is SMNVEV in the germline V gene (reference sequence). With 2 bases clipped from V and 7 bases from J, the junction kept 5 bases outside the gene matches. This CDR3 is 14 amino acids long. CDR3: CASSLQTGVNTQYF. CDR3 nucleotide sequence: TGTGCCAGCAGTTTACAGACAGGGGTGAATACGCAGTATTTT.